The clone carrying this T cell receptor (beta chain) was recorded once. The source of the sample is a study of blood T cell repertoires in COVID-19. Study as a whole: Researchers got acute and convalescent COVID-19 samples from the United States, Italy and Spain. T cells, B-cell-depleted T cells, or PBMCs provided the cDNA or gDNA that served as material.

The CDR3 has 14 amino acids. V lost 0 bases, J lost 7 bases, and 10 bases lay in between. Germline V gene lookup returns CDR1 SNHLY and CDR2 FYNNEI. The authors' processing: Cell counts per sample came from amplifying reference gene primers. Here immunoSEQ multiplex PCR was the method, and the copy in TCRdb shows in-frame clones only, minus some. D and trimming were read from the DNA, whereas the V and J calls and clone size are those reported in that table. The sample yields around 250,000 clones, 86% seen once. This clonotype was sampled from a man in his 60s with acute or convalescent COVID-19. The chain employs TRBV2 and TRBJ1-5, with D possibly matching TRBD1 (5 bases). Material: peripheral blood. DNA for the CDR3: TGTGCCAGCAGTGAAGCTAGGGGCCCCCAGCCCCAGCATTTT. This codes for CASSEARGPQPQHF. Looking up the rest from reference TRBV2 and TRBJ1-5 gives the full variable domain: EPEVTQTPSHQVTQMGQEVILRCVPISNHLYFYWYRQILGQKVEFLVSFYNNEISEKSEIFDDQFSVERPDGSNFTLKIRSTKLEDSAMYFCASSEARGPQPQHFGDGTRLSIL.